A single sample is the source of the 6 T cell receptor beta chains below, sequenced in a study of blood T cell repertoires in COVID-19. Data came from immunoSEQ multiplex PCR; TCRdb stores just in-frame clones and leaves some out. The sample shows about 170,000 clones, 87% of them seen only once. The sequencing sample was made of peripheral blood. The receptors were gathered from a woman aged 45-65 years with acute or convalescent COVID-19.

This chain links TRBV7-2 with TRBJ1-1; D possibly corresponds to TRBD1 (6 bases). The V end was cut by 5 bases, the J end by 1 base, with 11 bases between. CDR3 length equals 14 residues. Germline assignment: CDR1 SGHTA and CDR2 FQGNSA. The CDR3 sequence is CASSPQGSNTEAFF. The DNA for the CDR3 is TGTGCCAGCAGCCCACAGGGATCGAACACTGAAGCTTTCTTT.

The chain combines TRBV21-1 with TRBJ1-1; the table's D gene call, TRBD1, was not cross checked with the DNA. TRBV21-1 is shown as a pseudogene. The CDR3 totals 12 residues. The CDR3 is CASSRTGGYAFF. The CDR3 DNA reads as TGTGCCAGCAGCAGGACAGGGGGCTATGCTTTCTTT.

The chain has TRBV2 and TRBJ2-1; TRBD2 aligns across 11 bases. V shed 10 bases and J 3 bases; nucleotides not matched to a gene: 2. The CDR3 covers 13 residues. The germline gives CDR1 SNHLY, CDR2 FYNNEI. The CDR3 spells CANTSGGYNEQFF. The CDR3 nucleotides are TGTGCCAACACTAGCGGGGGCTACAATGAGCAGTTCTTC.

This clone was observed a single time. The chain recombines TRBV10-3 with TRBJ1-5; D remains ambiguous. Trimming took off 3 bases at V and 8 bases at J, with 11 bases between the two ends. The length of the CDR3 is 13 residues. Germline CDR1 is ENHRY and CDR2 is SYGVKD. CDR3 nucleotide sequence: TGTGCCATCAGTGATCCCGACGGGGAGCCCCAGCATTTT. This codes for CAISDPDGEPQHF.

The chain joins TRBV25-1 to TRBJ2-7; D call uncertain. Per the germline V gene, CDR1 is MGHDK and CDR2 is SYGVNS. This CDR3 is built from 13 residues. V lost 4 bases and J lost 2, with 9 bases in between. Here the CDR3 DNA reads TGTGCCAGCAGTGGTACACGTGCCTACGAGCAGTACTTC. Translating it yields CASSGTRAYEQYF.

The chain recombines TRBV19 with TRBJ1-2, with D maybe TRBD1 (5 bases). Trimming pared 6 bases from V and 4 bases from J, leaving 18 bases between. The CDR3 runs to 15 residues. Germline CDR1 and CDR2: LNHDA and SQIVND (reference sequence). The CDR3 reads CASSEGRSGVYGYTF. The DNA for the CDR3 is TGTGCCAGTAGCGAGGGGAGGTCCGGTGTCTATGGCTACACCTTC.